This T cell receptor beta chain comes out of a study of technical replicates of blood from a few donors. Trimming cost V 1 base and J 1 base, with 13 bases left between them. The CDR3 has 16 residues. The germline V gene has CDR1 SEHNR and CDR2 FQNEAQ (reference sequence). The data were produced by immunoSEQ multiplex PCR, yet TCRdb's version contains in-frame clones alone and is incomplete. Of 60,000 to 90,000 clones listed, approximately 97% are singletons. The rearrangement uses TRBV7-9 and TRBJ2-5, with D tentatively TRBD1 (6 bases). The clonotype originates from a human donor in good health. The sequencing sample was made of T cells isolated from PBMCs. CDR3 nucleotide sequence: TGTGCCAGCAGCTTAGACAGGACAGAGGGCCAAGAGACCCAGTACTTC. This sequence encodes CASSLDRTEGQETQYF.